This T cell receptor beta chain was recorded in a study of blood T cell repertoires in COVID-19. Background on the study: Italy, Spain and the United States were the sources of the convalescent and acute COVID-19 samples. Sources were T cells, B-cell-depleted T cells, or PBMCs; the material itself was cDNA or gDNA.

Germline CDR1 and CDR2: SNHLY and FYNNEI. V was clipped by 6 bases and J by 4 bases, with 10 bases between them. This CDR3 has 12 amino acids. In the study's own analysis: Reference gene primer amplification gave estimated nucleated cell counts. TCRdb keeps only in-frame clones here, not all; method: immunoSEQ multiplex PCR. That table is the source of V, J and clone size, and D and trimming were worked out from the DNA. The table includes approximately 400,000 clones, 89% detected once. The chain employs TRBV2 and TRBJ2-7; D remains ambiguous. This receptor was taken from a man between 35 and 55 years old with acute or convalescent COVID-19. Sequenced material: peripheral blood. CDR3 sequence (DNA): TGTGCCAGCAGCTCTCTAAATTACGAGCAGTACTTC. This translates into CASSSLNYEQYF.